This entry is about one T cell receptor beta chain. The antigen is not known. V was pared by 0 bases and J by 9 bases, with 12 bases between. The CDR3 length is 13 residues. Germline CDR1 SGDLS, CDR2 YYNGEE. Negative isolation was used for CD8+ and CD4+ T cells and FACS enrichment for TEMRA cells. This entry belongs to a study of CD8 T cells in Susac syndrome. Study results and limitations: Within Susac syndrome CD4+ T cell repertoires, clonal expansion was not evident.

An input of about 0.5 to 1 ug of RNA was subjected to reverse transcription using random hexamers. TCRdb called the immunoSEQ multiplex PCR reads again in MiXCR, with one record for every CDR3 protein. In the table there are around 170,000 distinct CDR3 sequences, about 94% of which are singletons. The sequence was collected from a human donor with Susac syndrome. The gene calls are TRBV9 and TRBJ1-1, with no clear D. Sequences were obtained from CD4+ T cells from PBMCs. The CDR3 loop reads CASSVVGSGKAFF. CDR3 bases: TGTGCCAGCAGCGTAGTGGGCTCGGGGAAAGCTTTCTTT. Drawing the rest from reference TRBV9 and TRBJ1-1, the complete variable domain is DSGVTQTPKHLITATGQRVTLRCSPRSGDLSVYWYQQSLDQGLQFLIQYYNGEERAKGNILERFSAQQFPDLHSELNLSSLELGDSALYFCASSVVGSGKAFFGQGTRLTVV.